This TCR beta chain was obtained from a study of CD8 T cells in ankylosing spondylitis. This CDR3 is 13 amino acids long. Trimming shortened V by 2 bases and J by 9 bases, and 11 bases separated the two germline ends. Germline loops: CDR1 LNHNV, CDR2 YYDKDF (reference sequence). The authors made TCR beta libraries by quantitative 5'-RACE with molecular barcodes. TCRdb called the 5' RACE reads again in MiXCR, with one record for every CDR3 protein. The data contain some 33,000 distinct CDR3 sequences, around 14% of them singletons. This sequence joins TRBV15 and TRBJ2-1; no clear D. What was sequenced was blood. The source of this sequence is a male donor with ankylosing spondylitis or in good health (not recorded which). The CDR3 bases are TGTGCCACCAGCAGAATTCTCTACGGTGAGCAGTTCTTC. Amino acids: CATSRILYGEQFF.